The following is a TCR beta chain sequence with its context. Its matching antigen is unknown. Assay: immunoSEQ multiplex PCR; the TCRdb copy retains only in-frame clones and omits some. Found here are 130,000 to 150,000 clones, around 87% of them singletons; the top ten hold around 1.6%. This sample was included in a study of T cell responses to AZD1222 COVID-19 vaccine. Across the whole study: Second doses were pooled across both intervals (about 4 or about 12 weeks).

The CDR3 totals 14 residues. V gave up 3 bases and J gave up 0 bases, with 8 bases separating them. Germline assignment: CDR1 KGHSH and CDR2 LQKENI. Broader study findings: When two AZD1222 doses had been given, Spike-specific TCR breadth and depth rose. After the peak T cell response, and only then, were repertoires sampled. Baseline serology detected seropositivity in only 5 to 7 AZD1222 recipients.

The J gene is TRBJ1-1, the V gene TRBV18; D is possibly TRBD1 (5 bases). The TCR was taken from an adult in good health. The starting material was peripheral blood, obtained on day 0 of AZD1222 vaccination. CDR3 bases: TGTGCCAGCTCACCCGGGACGATGAACACTGAAGCTTTCTTT. It encodes CASSPGTMNTEAFF.